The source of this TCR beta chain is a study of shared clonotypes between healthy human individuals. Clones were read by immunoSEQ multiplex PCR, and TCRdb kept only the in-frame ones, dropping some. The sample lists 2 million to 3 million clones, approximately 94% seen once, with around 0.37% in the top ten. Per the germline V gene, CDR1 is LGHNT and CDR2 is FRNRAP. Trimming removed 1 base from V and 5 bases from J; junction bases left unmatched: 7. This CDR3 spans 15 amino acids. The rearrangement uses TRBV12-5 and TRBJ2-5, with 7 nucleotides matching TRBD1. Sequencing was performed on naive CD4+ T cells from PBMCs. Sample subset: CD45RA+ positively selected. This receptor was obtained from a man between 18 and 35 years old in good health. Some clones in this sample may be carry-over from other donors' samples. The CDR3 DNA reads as TGTGCTAGTGGTTTGGGGACAGGCTCCCGGGAGACCCAGTACTTC. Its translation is CASGLGTGSRETQYF.